The following is a T cell receptor beta chain sequence with its context. This CDR3 region has 16 residues. Germline CDR1 reads MDHEN; CDR2 reads SYDVKM. Unmatched junction bases numbered 8, after V lost 6 bases and J lost 1 base. The record originates from a study of technical replicates of blood from a few donors. Profiling relied on immunoSEQ multiplex PCR, and the TCRdb table lists in-frame clones only, not all of them. Of approximately 17,000 clones listed, roughly 86% are singletons. The clonotype was recovered from a human donor in good health. The V gene is TRBV28, the J gene TRBJ2-7; TRBD2 matches 11 bases. Material: PBMCs. The CDR3 coding sequence is TGTGCCAGCAGCCCAGTTAGCGGGAGGGGGTCCTACGAGCAGTACTTC. The encoded protein is CASSPVSGRGSYEQYF.